This T cell receptor (beta chain) is from a study of blood T cell repertoires in COVID-19. In the study overall: Italy, Spain and the United States were the sources of the convalescent and acute COVID-19 samples.

Repertoires were generated with immunoSEQ multiplex PCR, while TCRdb's copy carries only in-frame clones and drops some. Found here are about 73,000 clones, 82% of them singletons; the top ten hold 3.5% to 5%. Germline CDR1 and CDR2: SGHRS and YFSETQ. The CDR3 runs to 17 residues. The ends lost 6 bases at V and 2 bases at J; junction bases unmatched: 7. The sequence was obtained from a woman aged 60 to 75 with acute or convalescent COVID-19. The rearrangement joins TRBV5-1 to TRBJ2-6; 11 bases align to TRBD1. Sequenced sample: peripheral blood. The CDR3 coding sequence is TGCGCCAGCACCTTTGGACAGGGGGCGCCTGGGGCCAACGTCCTGACTTTC. Translated: CASTFGQGAPGANVLTF.